The 12 T cell receptor beta chains presented below share a single source sample, sequenced in a study of T-cell reconstitution after alpha-beta-depleted transplantation in children. Molecular barcoding with unique molecular identifiers was used for the TCRbeta library. MiXCR, applied by TCRdb to the PCR reads, yields one record per CDR3 protein. The sample lists about 610,000 distinct CDR3 sequences, about 10% seen once, with 4% to 5% in the top ten. Sequencing was performed on PBMCs from the stem cell graft donor, taken from the stem cell graft. These receptors all come from a human donor who donated a stem cell graft to a child with acute myeloid leukemia.

The sample holds many counts of this clonotype. J is TRBJ2-7 and V is TRBV25-1, with D possibly matching TRBD2 (5 bases). V was trimmed by 8 bases and J by 0 bases, leaving 8 bases between them. The CDR3 covers 12 residues. Germline CDR1 MGHDK, CDR2 SYGVNS. CDR3 bases: TGTGCCAGCGTCGCGGGCTCCTACGAGCAGTACTTC. It specifies CASVAGSYEQYF.

Details on this clonotype: A read error is likely, as this CDR3 ends without the conserved phenylalanine or tryptophan. The CDR3, as DNA: TGTGCCAGCAGTTTATCCCCTCACCTTGGACAAACTAGGGGCAATCAGCCCCAGCATTCT. Protein: CASSLSPHLGQTRGNQPQHS. The V call is TRBV28, the J call TRBJ1-5, with D possibly TRBD1 on 5 matching bases. V was cut by 1 base and J by 2 bases, with 24 bases left in between. Germline V gene data show CDR1 as MDHEN and CDR2 as SYDVKM. This CDR3 has 20 residues.

This clonotype appeared a few times. V and J are TRBV20-1 and TRBJ2-1, with 7 bases identical to TRBD2. The CDR3 spans 12 residues. Trimming at V came to 7 bases and at J to 9 bases, leaving 9 bases not matched to a gene. Germline V lookup: CDR1 DFQATT, CDR2 SNEGSKA (reference sequence). The CDR3 bases are TGCAGTGGGTGGGAGGGCCGTAGTGAGCAGTTCTTC. Its translation: CSGWEGRSEQFF.

V and J are TRBV6-2 or TRBV6-3 and TRBJ2-7; D not resolved. CDR1 and CDR2 (germline): MNHEY, SVGEGT. The CDR3 is made up of 13 amino acids. Trimming cost V 0 bases and J 6 bases, with 9 bases left between them. The chain's CDR3 is CASSYSPGSEQYF. The CDR3 nucleotides read TGTGCCAGCAGTTACTCACCTGGTAGCGAGCAGTACTTC.

This chain joins TRBV5-5 and TRBJ1-2; possible D gene TRBD1, 5 bases. CDR1 and CDR2 from the germline V gene are SGHKS and YYEKEE (reference sequence). This CDR3 contains 16 residues. Trimming took 4 bases from V and 5 from J, leaving 21 bases between them. The CDR3 region is CASSDPGTSGFYGYTF. The CDR3 DNA sequence: TGTGCCAGCAGCGACCCCGGGACCTCGGGGTTTTATGGCTACACCTTC.

This clonotype was counted only a few times. V usage is TRBV10-3 and J usage is TRBJ2-1; 10 bases match TRBD2. Germline assignment: CDR1 ENHRY and CDR2 SYGVKD. V lost 3 bases to trimming and J lost 7 bases; unmatched junction nucleotides: 12. The CDR3 runs to 17 residues. The CDR3 protein is CAISDVGLAKGGNEQFF. CDR3 bases: TGTGCCATCAGTGACGTGGGACTAGCGAAGGGAGGTAATGAGCAGTTCTTC.

V and J are TRBV21-1 and TRBJ2-1. TRBV21-1 is reported as a pseudogene. The CDR3 has 13 residues. The CDR3 region is CASRSNDYNEQFF. The CDR3 bases are TGTGCCAGCAGATCAAACGATTACAATGAGCAGTTCTTC.

The chain uses TRBV5-1 and TRBJ2-7; 15 positions agree with TRBD2. The V gene end was trimmed by 3 bases and the J gene end by 2 bases; junction bases not matched to a gene: 18. Germline assignment: CDR1 SGHRS and CDR2 YFSETQ. The CDR3 is 21 amino acids. The CDR3 DNA is TGCGCCAGCAGCTCCGGACTAGCGGGAGGGCCCTCAATGGCCGAGACCTACGAGCAGTACTTC. The encoded protein is CASSSGLAGGPSMAETYEQYF.

This clonotype was seen only a few times. CDR3 bases: TGCAGTGCTATCTACAATGAGCAGTTCTTC. Translating it yields CSAIYNEQFF. This sequence joins TRBV20-1 and TRBJ2-1; D uncertain. The V gene's germline CDR1 is DFQATT and CDR2 SNEGSKA (reference sequence). The CDR3 loop spans 10 amino acids. Trimming cost V 4 bases and J 3 bases, with 1 base left between them.

This clonotype was seen ten or more times. As DNA, the CDR3 is TGTGCCAGCAGTTACCCCCTGAGCTACAATGAGCAGTTCTTC. It encodes CASSYPLSYNEQFF. The chain uses TRBV6-2 or TRBV6-3 and TRBJ2-1; D gene unclear. Between the trimmed V and J ends, which lost 2 bases and 3 bases, there was a span of 8 bases. The germline V gene encodes CDR1 MNHEY and CDR2 SVGEGT. The CDR3 spans 14 residues.

There are a few counts of this clonotype. The chain uses TRBV30 and TRBJ2-5; the D gene is possibly TRBD2 (5 bases). The CDR3 extends over 11 amino acids. Trimming left V 5 bases short and J 5 bases short, with 9 bases between. Per the germline V gene, CDR1 is GTSNPN and CDR2 is SVGIG (reference sequence). The DNA for the CDR3 is TGTGCCTGGGAGGGCGCGGAGACCCAGTACTTC. Translation gives CAWEGAETQYF.

The J gene is TRBJ1-6, the V gene TRBV6-5, with 8 bases lining up with TRBD1. After removal of 0 bases from V and 9 bases from J, the junction contained 7 bases not matched to a gene. The germline CDR1 and CDR2 sequences are MNHEY and SVGAGI. The CDR3 totals 16 residues. CDR3 coding DNA: TGTGCCAGCAGTTACTCTTGGGGGACAGGAGGTTCACCCCTCCACTTT. The encoded protein is CASSYSWGTGGSPLHF.